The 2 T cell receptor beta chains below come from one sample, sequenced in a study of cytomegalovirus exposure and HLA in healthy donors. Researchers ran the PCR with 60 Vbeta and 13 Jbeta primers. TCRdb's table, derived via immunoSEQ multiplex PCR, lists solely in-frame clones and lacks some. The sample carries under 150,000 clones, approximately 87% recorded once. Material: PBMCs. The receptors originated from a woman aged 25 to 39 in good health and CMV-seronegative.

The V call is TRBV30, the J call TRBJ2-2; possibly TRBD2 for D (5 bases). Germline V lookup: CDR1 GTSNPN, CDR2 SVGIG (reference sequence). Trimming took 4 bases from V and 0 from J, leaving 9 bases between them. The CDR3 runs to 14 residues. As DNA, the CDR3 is TGTGCCTGGAAGCCGGGGACGAACACCGGGGAGCTGTTTTTT. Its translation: CAWKPGTNTGELFF.

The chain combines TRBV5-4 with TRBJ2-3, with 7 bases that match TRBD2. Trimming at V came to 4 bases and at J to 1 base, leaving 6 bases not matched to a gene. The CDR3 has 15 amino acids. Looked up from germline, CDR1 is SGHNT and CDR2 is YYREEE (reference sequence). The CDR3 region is CASSPWGRGTDTQYF. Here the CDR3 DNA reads TGTGCCAGCAGCCCCTGGGGGAGGGGCACAGATACGCAGTATTTT. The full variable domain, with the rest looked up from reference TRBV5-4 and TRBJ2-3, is ETGVTQSPTHLIKTRGQQVTLRCSSQSGHNTVSWYQQALGQGPQFIFQYYREEENGRGNFPPRFSGLQFPNYSSELNVNALELDDSALYLCASSPWGRGTDTQYFGPGTRLTVL.